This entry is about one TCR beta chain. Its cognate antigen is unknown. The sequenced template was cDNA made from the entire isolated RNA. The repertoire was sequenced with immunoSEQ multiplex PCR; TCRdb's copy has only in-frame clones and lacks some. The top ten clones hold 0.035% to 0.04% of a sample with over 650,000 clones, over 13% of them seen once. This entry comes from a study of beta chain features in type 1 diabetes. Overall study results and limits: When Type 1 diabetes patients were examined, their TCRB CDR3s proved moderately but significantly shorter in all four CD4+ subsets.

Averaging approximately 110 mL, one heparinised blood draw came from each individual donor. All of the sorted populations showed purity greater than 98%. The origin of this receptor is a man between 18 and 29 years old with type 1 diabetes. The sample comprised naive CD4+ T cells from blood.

This CDR3 reads CASSQNKVVDTQYF. As DNA, the CDR3 is TGCGCCAGCAGTCAAAACAAAGTGGTAGATACGCAGTATTTT. The chain carries TRBV4-3 and TRBJ2-3; D uncertain. Germline lookup yields CDR1 LGHNA and CDR2 YSLEER. V lost 6 bases and J lost 5, with 15 bases in between. The CDR3 has 14 amino acids.